This is a list of T cell receptor beta chains from one sample in a study of tumor and adjacent non-tumor tissue in lung cancer. One entry per CDR3 protein results from TCRdb running MiXCR on the multiplex PCR reads. The sample carries around 74,000 distinct CDR3 sequences, approximately 71% recorded once. Sequencing was carried out using distant non-tumor lung tissue. The receptors derive from a woman between 45 and 60 years old with non-small cell lung cancer. CDR3s include the opening cysteine and the closing phenylalanine or tryptophan. The D gene is left open where the match is weak. Size is omitted from some rows. Given values are once, few, many or a class for expanded clones.

d_call: NA; j_call: TRBJ2-6; clone_size: NA; v_call: TRBV4-1; cdr3_nt: TGCGCCAGCAGCCAAGGGCGTTTCTCGGGGACCAACGTCCTGACTTTC; cdr3_aa: CASSQGRFSGTNVLTF
d_call: NA; j_call: TRBJ1-3; clone_size: NA; v_call: TRBV11-2; cdr3_nt: TGTGCCAGAAGCCCAGGGACCTCTGGAAACAGCATATATTTT; cdr3_aa: CARSPGTSGNSIYF
d_call: NA; j_call: TRBJ2-3; clone_size: many; v_call: TRBV6-1; cdr3_nt: TGTGCCAGCAGCCAGAGATGGAGCACAGATACGCAGTATTTT; cdr3_aa: CASSQRWSTDTQYF
d_call: TRBD2; j_call: TRBJ2-7; clone_size: few; v_call: TRBV7-2; cdr3_nt: TGTGCCAGCAGCATAACCTCCTCCCATAGCGGGAGCTCCTACGAGCAGTACTTC; cdr3_aa: CASSITSSHSGSSYEQYF
d_call: NA; j_call: TRBJ2-3; clone_size: NA; v_call: TRBV6-6; cdr3_nt: TGTGCCAGCAGTTACTGGCAGGGTCCAGATACGCAGTATTTT; cdr3_aa: CASSYWQGPDTQYF
d_call: NA; j_call: TRBJ2-1; clone_size: NA; v_call: TRBV6-5; cdr3_nt: TGTGCCTGCAGCCTAGAGCGGGCCTCCTACGATGAGCAGTTCTTC; cdr3_aa: CACSLERASYDEQFF
d_call: NA; j_call: TRBJ2-7; clone_size: NA; v_call: TRBV7-9; cdr3_nt: TGTGCCAGCAGCTCCCCCGAATCATACGAGCAGTACTTC; cdr3_aa: CASSSPESYEQYF
d_call: NA; j_call: TRBJ1-1; clone_size: NA; v_call: TRBV29-1; cdr3_nt: TGCAGCGTTAGCAGCCCCACAGGGTTCGCTGAGGCTTTCTTT; cdr3_aa: CSVSSPTGFAEAFF
d_call: NA; j_call: TRBJ1-4; clone_size: many; v_call: TRBV4-1; cdr3_nt: TGCGCCAGCTCCCCTTACATTACAACTAATGAAAAACTGTTTTTT; cdr3_aa: CASSPYITTNEKLFF
d_call: NA; j_call: TRBJ2-6; clone_size: NA; v_call: TRBV29-1; cdr3_nt: TGCAGCGTTATAGAACAGAACTCTTGGGCCAACGTCCTGACTTTC; cdr3_aa: CSVIEQNSWANVLTF
d_call: TRBD1; j_call: TRBJ2-7; clone_size: many; v_call: TRBV10-3; cdr3_nt: TGTGCCATCAGAGATGGACAGGGCGACGAGCAGTACTTC; cdr3_aa: CAIRDGQGDEQYF
d_call: TRBD2; j_call: TRBJ2-7; clone_size: many; v_call: TRBV20-1; cdr3_nt: TGCAGTGCTAGAGCAGCGGGAGGGAGCTACGAGCAGTACTTC; cdr3_aa: CSARAAGGSYEQYF
d_call: NA; j_call: TRBJ2-6; clone_size: NA; v_call: TRBV28; cdr3_nt: TGTGCCAGTAGCATACAGGACATAATACTCTCTGGGGCCAACGTCCTGACTTTC; cdr3_aa: CASSIQDIILSGANVLTF
d_call: NA; j_call: TRBJ2-3; clone_size: NA; v_call: TRBV11-2; cdr3_nt: TGTGCCAGCAGCTTAATAGAGGGACAAATGCAGTATTTT; cdr3_aa: CASSLIEGQMQYF
d_call: NA; j_call: TRBJ2-3; clone_size: NA; v_call: TRBV12-3/TRBV12-4; cdr3_nt: TGTACCAGCAGTCCCTGGGGGGGGCCGGGAGGCTTAGATACGCAGTATTTT; cdr3_aa: CTSSPWGGPGGLDTQYF
d_call: NA; j_call: TRBJ2-7; clone_size: NA; v_call: TRBV20-1; cdr3_nt: TGCAGTGCTACCCAGGAGGGGTCTGGGTACGATCAGTACTTC; cdr3_aa: CSATQEGSGYDQYF
d_call: NA; j_call: TRBJ2-5; clone_size: once; v_call: TRBV5-5; cdr3_nt: TGTTCCAGTAGCCCCGCCGGGGGTCAAAAGACCCAGTACTTC; cdr3_aa: CSSSPAGGQKTQYF
d_call: NA; j_call: TRBJ1-2; clone_size: many; v_call: TRBV12-3/TRBV12-4; cdr3_nt: TGTGCCAGCAGTTACGGGGGGGTTGACTATGGCTACACCTTC; cdr3_aa: CASSYGGVDYGYTF
d_call: TRBD2; j_call: TRBJ2-5; clone_size: many; v_call: TRBV6-1; cdr3_nt: TGTGCCAGCAGTGAAGAAGTTGTGGCTAGCGGGTCCGGAGAGACCCAGTACTTC; cdr3_aa: CASSEEVVASGSGETQYF
d_call: TRBD2; j_call: TRBJ2-1; clone_size: many; v_call: TRBV10-3; cdr3_nt: TGTGCCATCAGTGAGTCACTCCGTTTTCAAGGAGCGGGAGAGGTCAATGAGCAGTTCTTC; cdr3_aa: CAISESLRFQGAGEVNEQFF
d_call: NA; j_call: TRBJ2-7; clone_size: once; v_call: TRBV11-2; cdr3_nt: TGTGCCAGCAGCCTAATAACTAGTGGGATCTCCTACGAGCAGTACTTC; cdr3_aa: CASSLITSGISYEQYF
d_call: TRBD2; j_call: TRBJ2-3; clone_size: many; v_call: TRBV6-2/TRBV6-3; cdr3_nt: TGTGCCAGCAGCGGACTAGCGCAAGGGCCAGATACGCAGTATTTT; cdr3_aa: CASSGLAQGPDTQYF
d_call: NA; j_call: TRBJ1-4; clone_size: once; v_call: TRBV5-1; cdr3_nt: TGCGCCAGCAAAGGACAAGGGGGAAATGAAAAACTGTTTTTT; cdr3_aa: CASKGQGGNEKLFF